This T cell receptor (beta chain) was sequenced during a study of T cells after yellow fever vaccination. A few counts support this clonotype. As yet, its antigen is unknown. A universal primer site and UMIs were added as TCR cDNA was made by 5'RACE template switching. TCRdb called the 5' RACE reads again in MiXCR, with one record for every CDR3 protein. The data hold 620,000 or so distinct CDR3 sequences, with roughly an eighth observed a single time. This CDR3 is 15 amino acids long. Trimming cost V 4 bases and J 2 bases; bases outside gene matches: 5. Germline loops: CDR1 WNHNN, CDR2 SYGVQD (reference sequence). The study, taken as a whole, reports: A weaker secondary response peaked on day 5, the primary on day 15. Clonotype sharing between CD4 and CD8 compartments was small.

The material sequenced was PBMCs, taken on the day of the yellow fever booster vaccination. The genes are TRBV10-1 and TRBJ2-1; 7 positions match TRBD1. This TCR was recovered from a man under 40 who received the YFV17D yellow fever vaccine. The CDR3 reads CASSAQGRAYNEQFF. The DNA of the CDR3 is TGCGCCAGCAGTGCACAGGGGCGCGCCTACAATGAGCAGTTCTTC.